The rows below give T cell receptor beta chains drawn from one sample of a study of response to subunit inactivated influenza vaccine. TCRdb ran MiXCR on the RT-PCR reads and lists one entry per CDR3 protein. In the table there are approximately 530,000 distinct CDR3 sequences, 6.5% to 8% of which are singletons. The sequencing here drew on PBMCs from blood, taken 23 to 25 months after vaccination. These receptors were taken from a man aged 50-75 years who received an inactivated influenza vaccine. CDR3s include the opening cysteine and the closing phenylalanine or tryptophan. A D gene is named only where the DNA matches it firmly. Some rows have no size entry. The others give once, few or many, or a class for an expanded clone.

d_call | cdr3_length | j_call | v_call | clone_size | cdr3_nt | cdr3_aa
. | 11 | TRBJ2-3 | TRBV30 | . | TGTGCCTGGAGTTATGAGGATACGCAGTATTTT | CAWSYEDTQYF
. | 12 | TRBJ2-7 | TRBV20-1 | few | TGCAGTGCTATGCCCTACTCCTACGAGCAGTACTTC | CSAMPYSYEQYF
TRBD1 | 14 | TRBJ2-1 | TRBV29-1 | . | TGCAGCGTGGTAGACAGGGGGGCCTACAATGAGCAGTTCTTC | CSVVDRGAYNEQFF
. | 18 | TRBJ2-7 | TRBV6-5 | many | TGTGCCAGCAGTTACTCGAAGTCTCGAGGGGTAGGAGCCTACGAGCAGTACTTC | CASSYSKSRGVGAYEQYF
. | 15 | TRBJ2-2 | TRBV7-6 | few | TGTGCCAGCAGCTTACAGGCAACGAACACCGGGGAGCTGTTTTTT | CASSLQATNTGELFF
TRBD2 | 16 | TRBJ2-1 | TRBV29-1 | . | TGCAGCGTTGAACCCAGTAGCGGGGGGGCCGTCAATGAGCAGTTCTTC | CSVEPSSGGAVNEQFF
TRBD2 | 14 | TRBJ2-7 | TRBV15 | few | TGTGCCACCAGCAGAGATCGGGGGGCCTACGAGCAGTACTTC | CATSRDRGAYEQYF
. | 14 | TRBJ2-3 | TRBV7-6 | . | TGTGCCAGCAGCTTAGTACACGGGGACGATACGCAGTATTTT | CASSLVHGDDTQYF
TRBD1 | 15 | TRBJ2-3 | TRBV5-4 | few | TGTGCCAGCAGCTGGACAGGGAGTAACGCAGATACGCAGTATTTT | CASSWTGSNADTQYF
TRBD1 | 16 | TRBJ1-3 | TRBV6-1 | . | TGTGCCAGCAGACTAGGGGGCCCCAGCTCTGGAAACACCATATATTTT | CASRLGGPSSGNTIYF